This T cell receptor beta chain comes out of a study of blood T cell repertoires in COVID-19. About the research overall: From the United States, Italy and Spain came samples of acute and convalescent COVID-19. PBMCs, B-cell-depleted T cells, or T cells provided the cDNA or gDNA that made up the material.

Original processing methods: The assay estimated nucleated cells by amplifying reference gene primers. Using immunoSEQ multiplex PCR, the repertoire was profiled, and TCRdb retains in-frame clones only, with some absent. V and J calls and clone size are given by that table; D and trimming were obtained from the DNA. The sample records 64,000 or so clones, 80% to 90% being singletons. The V and J ends lost 8 bases and 8 bases, in that order; junction bases with no gene match: 6. The CDR3 extends over 13 amino acids. Germline V lookup: CDR1 LNHDA, CDR2 SQIVND (reference sequence). Input material: peripheral blood. The TCR sequence derives from a man in his forties with acute or convalescent COVID-19. The rearrangement joins TRBV19 to TRBJ1-6, with 7 bases fitting TRBD1. The CDR3 loop reads CASARDRDSPLHF. The CDR3 DNA reads TGTGCCAGTGCCCGGGACAGAGATTCACCCCTCCACTTT.